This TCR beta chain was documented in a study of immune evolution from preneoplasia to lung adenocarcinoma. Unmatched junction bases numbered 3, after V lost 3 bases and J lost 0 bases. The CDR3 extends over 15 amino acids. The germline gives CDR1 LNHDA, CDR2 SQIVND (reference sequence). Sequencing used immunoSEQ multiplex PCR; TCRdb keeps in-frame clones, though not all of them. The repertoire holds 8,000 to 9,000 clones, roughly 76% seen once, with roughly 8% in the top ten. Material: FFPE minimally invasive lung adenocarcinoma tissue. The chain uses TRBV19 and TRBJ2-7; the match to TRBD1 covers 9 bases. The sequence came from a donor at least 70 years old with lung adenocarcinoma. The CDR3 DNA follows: TGTGCCAGTAGTATGAGGACAGGGGCCTCCTACGAGCAGTACTTC. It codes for CASSMRTGASYEQYF.